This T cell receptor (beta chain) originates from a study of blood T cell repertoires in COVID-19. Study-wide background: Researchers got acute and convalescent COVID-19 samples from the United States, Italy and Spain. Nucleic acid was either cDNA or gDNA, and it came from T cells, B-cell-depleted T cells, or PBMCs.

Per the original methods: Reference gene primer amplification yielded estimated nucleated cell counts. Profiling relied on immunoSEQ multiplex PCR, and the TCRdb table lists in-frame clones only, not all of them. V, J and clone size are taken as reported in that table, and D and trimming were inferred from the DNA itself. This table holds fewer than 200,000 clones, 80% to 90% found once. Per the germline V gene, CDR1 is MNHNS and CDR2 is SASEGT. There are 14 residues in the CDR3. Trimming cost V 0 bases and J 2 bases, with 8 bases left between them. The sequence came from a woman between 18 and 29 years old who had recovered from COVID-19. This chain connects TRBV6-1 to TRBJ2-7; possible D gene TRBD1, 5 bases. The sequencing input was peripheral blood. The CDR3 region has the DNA TGTGCCAGCAGTGAAGCCCAGGACACCTACGAGCAGTACGTC. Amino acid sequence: CASSEAQDTYEQYV.